This TCR beta chain derives from a study of CD8+ T cells in alopecia areata. Overall study context: Scoring of severity for treated patients was based on percentage of affected scalp area.

As the sequencing template, cDNA was produced by extracting RNA and reverse transcribing it. Clones were sequenced by immunoSEQ multiplex PCR, and TCRdb holds only the in-frame ones, with some missing. The table shows about 140,000 clones, with roughly nine tenths occurring only once. Study findings and constraints: Resident alphabeta T cells of normal skin are also sequenced in scalp samples. For baseline CD8+ expansion, any link to response stays uncertain with one nonresponder.

The treatment was: oral pan-JAK inhibitor, 5-10 mg twice daily. There are 14 residues in the CDR3. The V gene's germline CDR1 is SEHNR and CDR2 FQNEAQ (reference sequence). Trimming removed 6 bases at V and 3 bases at J, with 15 bases between. Note on this clone: Its antigen is unknown.

The sequence derives from a human donor with alopecia areata. The rearrangement joins TRBV7-9 to TRBJ2-7; D unclear. The source material was CD8+ T cells sorted from blood, sampled at week 4, from a patient treated with tofacitinib. The CDR3 loop reads CASSFSRQNYEQYF. CDR3 in DNA: TGTGCCAGCAGTTTTTCCAGACAAAACTACGAGCAGTACTTC.